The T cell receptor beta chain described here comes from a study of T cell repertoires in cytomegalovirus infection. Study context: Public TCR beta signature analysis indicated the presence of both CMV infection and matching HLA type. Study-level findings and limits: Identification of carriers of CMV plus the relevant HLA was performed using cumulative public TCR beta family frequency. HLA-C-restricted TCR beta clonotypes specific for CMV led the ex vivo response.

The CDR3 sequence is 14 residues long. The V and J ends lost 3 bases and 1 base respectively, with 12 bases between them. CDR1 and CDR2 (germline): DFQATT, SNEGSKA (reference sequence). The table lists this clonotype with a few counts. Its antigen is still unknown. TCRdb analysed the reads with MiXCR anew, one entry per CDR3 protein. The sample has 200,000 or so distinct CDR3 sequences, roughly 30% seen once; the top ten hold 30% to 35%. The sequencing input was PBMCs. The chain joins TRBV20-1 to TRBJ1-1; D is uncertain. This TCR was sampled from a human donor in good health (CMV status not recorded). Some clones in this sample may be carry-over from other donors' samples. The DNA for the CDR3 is TGCAGTGCTAGTACTGCCGGACCGAACACTGAAGCTTTCTTT. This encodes CSASTAGPNTEAFF.